This T cell receptor (beta chain) was found in a study of graft-versus-host responses after intestinal transplantation. Comments on this clone: Its target is unknown.

The CDR3 has 14 amino acids. With 5 bases clipped from V and 0 bases from J, the junction kept 5 bases outside the gene matches. Germline V CDR1 and CDR2: SGHRS, YFSETQ. The table came from immunoSEQ multiplex PCR; TCRdb's copy has only in-frame clones and leaves some out. The data hold around 55,000 clones, with around 89% observed a single time. Findings and limits, study-wide: Early declines in HvG clones that occurred post-transplant were associated with peak circulating GvH clone levels.

The material was unstimulated CD4+ T cells sorted from spleen or lymph node cells, obtained before transplant. The chain is built from TRBV5-1 and TRBJ2-7, with 7 bases that match TRBD1. The TCR was taken from a human donor who was the organ donor for an intestinal transplant. The CDR3 DNA reads as TGCGCCAGCAGGAGGACAGGTGACTCCTACGAGCAGTACTTC. Protein product: CASRRTGDSYEQYF.